One and the same sample provided the 2 T cell receptor beta chains below, sequenced in a study of response to subunit inactivated influenza vaccine. TCRdb analysed the RT-PCR reads with MiXCR anew, one entry per CDR3 protein. This sample yields more than 450,000 distinct CDR3 sequences, of which 7.6% are seen a single time; under 15% belongs to the top ten. The sample in question was PBMCs from blood, obtained about 24 months after vaccination. These receptors all come from a man aged 50-75 years who received an inactivated influenza vaccine.

The J gene is TRBJ2-6, the V gene TRBV29-1; D remains unclear. Germline V gives CDR1 SQVTM, CDR2 ANQGSEA. There are 15 residues in the CDR3. With 3 bases removed from V and 0 bases from J, the gap between germline ends came to 9 bases. CDR3 in amino acids: CSVEVGASGANVLTF. In DNA form, the CDR3 reads TGCAGCGTTGAGGTGGGTGCCTCTGGGGCCAACGTCCTGACTTTC.

This clonotype has just a few counts. The chain couples TRBV7-2 to TRBJ1-6, with D unclear. Trimming cost V 1 base and J 7 bases, with 8 bases left between them. CDR1 is SGHTA and CDR2 is FQGNSA in the germline V gene. The CDR3 runs to 14 residues. The CDR3 sequence is CASSLEEFNSPLHF. The DNA of the CDR3 is TGTGCCAGCAGCTTAGAAGAGTTCAATTCACCCCTCCACTTT.